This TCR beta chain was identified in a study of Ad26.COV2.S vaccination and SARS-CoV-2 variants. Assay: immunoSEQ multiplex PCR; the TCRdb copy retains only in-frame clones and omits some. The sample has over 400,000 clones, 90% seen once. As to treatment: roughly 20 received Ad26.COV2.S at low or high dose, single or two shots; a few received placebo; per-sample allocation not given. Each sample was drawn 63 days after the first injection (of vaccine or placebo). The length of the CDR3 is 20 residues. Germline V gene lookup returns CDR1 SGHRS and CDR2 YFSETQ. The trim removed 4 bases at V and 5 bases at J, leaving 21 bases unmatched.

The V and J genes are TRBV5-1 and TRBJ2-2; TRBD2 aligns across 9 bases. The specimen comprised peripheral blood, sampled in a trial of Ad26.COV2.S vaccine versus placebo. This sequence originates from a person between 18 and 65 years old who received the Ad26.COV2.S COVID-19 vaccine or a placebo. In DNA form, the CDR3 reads TGCGCCAGCAGCCTGAGACAGGGTTGGACTAGCGATAGAGAAACCGGGGAGCTGTTTTTT. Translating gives CASSLRQGWTSDRETGELFF.